The 3 T cell receptor beta chains below were found in one sample sequenced in a study of cytomegalovirus exposure and HLA in healthy donors. The protocol was immunoSEQ multiplex PCR, while the TCRdb copy is restricted to in-frame clones and leaves out a portion. The table has some 46,000 clones, around nine tenths seen once. The sequencing input was PBMCs. These receptors were obtained from a man aged 18 to 29 in good health and CMV-seronegative.

V gene TRBV15 combines with J gene TRBJ2-7, with D possibly being TRBD2 (6 bases). The CDR3 runs to 15 residues. Germline loops: CDR1 LNHNV, CDR2 YYDKDF (reference sequence). Deletions cut 1 base from V and 0 bases from J, with 10 bases between. CDR3 DNA: TGTGCCACCAGCAGAGGGGGGGACCCCTCCTACGAGCAGTACTTC. This sequence encodes CATSRGGDPSYEQYF.

The chain carries TRBV6-1 and TRBJ1-5; 11 positions match TRBD1. J gave up 7 bases and V 4 bases, and 3 bases lay outside the gene matches. CDR1 and CDR2 from the germline V gene are MNHNS and SASEGT. This CDR3 comprises 14 residues. CDR3 bases: TGTGCCAGCAGTGGGGACAGGGGGGCGCAGCCCCAGCATTTT. This translates into CASSGDRGAQPQHF.

This clone was detected only once. The rearrangement joins TRBV12-5 to TRBJ2-7; 12 bases map to TRBD1. Trimming at V came to 3 bases and at J to 7 bases, leaving 10 bases not matched to a gene. In germline, CDR1 is LGHNT, CDR2 FRNRAP. The CDR3 consists of 16 residues. CDR3 DNA: TGTGCTAGTGGTTTAGACCCGGGACAGGGGGCGGGAGAGCAGTACTTC. Translation: CASGLDPGQGAGEQYF.